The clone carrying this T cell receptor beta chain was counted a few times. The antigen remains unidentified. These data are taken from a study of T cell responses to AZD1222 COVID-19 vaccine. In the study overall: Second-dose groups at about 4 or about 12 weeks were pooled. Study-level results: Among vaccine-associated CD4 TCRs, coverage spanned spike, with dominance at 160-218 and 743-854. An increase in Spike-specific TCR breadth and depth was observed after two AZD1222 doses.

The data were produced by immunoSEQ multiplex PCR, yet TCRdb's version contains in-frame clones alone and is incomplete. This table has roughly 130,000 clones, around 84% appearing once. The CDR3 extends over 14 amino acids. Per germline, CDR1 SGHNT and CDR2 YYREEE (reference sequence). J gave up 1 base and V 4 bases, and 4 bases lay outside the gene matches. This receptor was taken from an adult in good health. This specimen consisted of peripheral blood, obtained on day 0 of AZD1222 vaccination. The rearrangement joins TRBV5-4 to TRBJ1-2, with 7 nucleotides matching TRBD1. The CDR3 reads CASSRDRYNYGYTF. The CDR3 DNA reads TGTGCCAGCAGCCGGGACAGATATAACTATGGCTACACCTTC.